This T cell receptor (beta chain) was recovered during a study of blood T cell repertoires in COVID-19. J gave up 2 bases and V 7 bases, and 6 bases lay outside the gene matches. From germline, CDR1 is SGHTS and CDR2 YDEGEE. The CDR3 extends over 14 amino acids. Generated by immunoSEQ multiplex PCR, the TCRdb table keeps only in-frame clones and is missing some. The sample consists of 150,000 to 200,000 clones, 70% to 85% of them appearing once. Sequencing was performed on peripheral blood. This chain joins TRBV5-8 and TRBJ2-1; 7 bases match TRBD1. The origin of this receptor is a middle-aged woman with COVID-19, enrolled during active disease. The CDR3 protein is CASSRDSPYNEQFF. The DNA of the CDR3 is TGTGCCAGCTCCCGGGACAGTCCCTACAATGAGCAGTTCTTC.